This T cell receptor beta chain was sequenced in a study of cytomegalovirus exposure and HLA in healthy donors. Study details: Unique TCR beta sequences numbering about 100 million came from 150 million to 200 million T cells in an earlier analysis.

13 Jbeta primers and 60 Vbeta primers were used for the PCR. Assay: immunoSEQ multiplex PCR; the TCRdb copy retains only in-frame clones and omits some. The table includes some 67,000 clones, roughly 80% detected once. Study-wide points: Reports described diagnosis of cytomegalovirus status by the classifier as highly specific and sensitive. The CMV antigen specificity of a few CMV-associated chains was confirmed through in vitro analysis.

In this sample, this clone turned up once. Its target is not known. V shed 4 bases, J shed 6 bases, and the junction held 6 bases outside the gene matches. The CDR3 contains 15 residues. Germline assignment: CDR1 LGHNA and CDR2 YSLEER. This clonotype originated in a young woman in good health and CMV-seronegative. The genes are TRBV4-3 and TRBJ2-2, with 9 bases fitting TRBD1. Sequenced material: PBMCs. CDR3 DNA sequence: TGCGCCAGCAGCCCCCGGGACAGGGTGTCCGGGGAGCTGTTTTTT. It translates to CASSPRDRVSGELFF.